This T cell receptor (beta chain) was found in a study of cytotoxic CD8 clonotypes in ibrutinib-treated CLL. As for the study in general: Partial responses numbered some 25 and complete responses 2; after a median about 62 months, approximately 14 stayed remitted and roughly twelve progressed.

General study results and limits: Clonality rose at ibrutinib response and fell back toward baseline at progression. Progressing and sustained-remission patients had different sampling times. Baseline-level clonality went beyond age-matched healthy donors and moved in step with circulating CD8+ T-cell counts.

TCRdb's table, derived via immunoSEQ multiplex PCR, lists solely in-frame clones and lacks some. The sample yields about 140,000 clones, about 84% seen once. About this clone itself: The target antigen is unknown.

V was clipped by 0 bases and J by 1 base; unmatched bases: 3. The CDR3 has 16 residues. Germline-derived CDR1 and CDR2 are MNHEY and SVGAGI. The sequence came from a human donor with chronic lymphocytic leukemia. The material sequenced was PBMCs, taken after 36 months of ibrutinib treatment. The chain links TRBV6-5 to TRBJ2-5, with 9 bases identical to TRBD2. The CDR3 DNA is TGTGCCAGCAGTTACTCCGGCGGGAGGGGCCAAGAGACCCAGTACTTC. The encoded protein is CASSYSGGRGQETQYF.